Below, 24 T cell receptor beta chains from the same sample are listed, as sequenced in a study of CD8 T cells in ankylosing spondylitis. TCRdb re-analysed the 5' RACE reads in MiXCR, keeping a single row per CDR3 protein. This sample has 150,000 to 200,000 distinct CDR3 sequences, with around a sixth found just once. Sequencing was done on a sample of blood, either unsorted or a sorted T cell fraction (not recorded which). Receptors were obtained from a male donor aged 5-29 years with ankylosing spondylitis or in good health (not recorded which).

This clonotype was seen ten or more times. The chain employs TRBV6-6 and TRBJ2-1; TRBD1 might be the D (6 bases). CDR1 and CDR2 from the germline V gene are MNHNY and SVGAGI (reference sequence). V was pared by 6 bases and J by 7 bases, with 13 bases between. CDR3 length: 13 residues. The CDR3 protein is CASRTGSGNEQFF. The CDR3 DNA reads TGTGCCAGCAGGACAGGATCGGGAAATGAGCAGTTCTTC.

This clonotype has a count of ten or more. V usage is TRBV12-3 or TRBV12-4 and J usage is TRBJ2-2; TRBD2 matches at 13 bases. The CDR3 extends over 19 amino acids. The V gene end was trimmed by 3 bases and the J gene end by 3 bases; junction bases not matched to a gene: 10. CDR3 loop: CASSFPRRLAGGYTGELFF. CDR3 in DNA: TGTGCCAGCAGTTTTCCCCGAAGACTAGCGGGAGGATACACCGGGGAGCTGTTTTTT.

This clonotype was observed many times. CDR3 protein: CASSLRGPRYNEQFF. DNA for the CDR3: TGTGCCAGCAGCTTGCGCGGCCCCCGGTACAATGAGCAGTTCTTC. This chain links TRBV7-2 with TRBJ2-1; no clear D. With 3 bases removed from V and 4 bases from J, the gap between germline ends came to 13 bases. CDR3 length: 15 amino acids. The germline V gene encodes CDR1 SGHTA and CDR2 FQGNSA.

This clonotype appeared a few times. The V and J genes are TRBV11-2 and TRBJ2-3; 7 bases fit TRBD1. The CDR3 runs to 17 residues. The ends lost 1 base at V and 4 bases at J; junction bases unmatched: 11. Germline lookup yields CDR1 SGHAT and CDR2 FQNNGV. The CDR3 DNA sequence: TGTGCCAGCAGCTTAGTGGGGACAGCCGCGACGGCAGATACGCAGTATTTT. It yields the protein CASSLVGTAATADTQYF.

The table lists this clonotype with many counts. V gene TRBV12-3 or TRBV12-4 combines with J gene TRBJ1-5; D gene unclear. V lost 2 bases and J 6 bases, leaving 5 bases between the germline ends. The CDR3 has 12 residues. The CDR3 region has the DNA TGTGCCAGCAGTTTACCTCGTCAGCCCCAGCATTTT. Amino acid sequence: CASSLPRQPQHF.

In its sample, this clonotype was seen many times. The V and J genes are TRBV27 and TRBJ1-1, with a tentative D call TRBD1 (5 bases). This CDR3 contains 14 residues. V lost 5 bases and J lost 4, with 14 bases in between. CDR1 and CDR2 from the germline V gene are MNHEY and SMNVEV (reference sequence). Written as DNA, the CDR3 is TGTGCCAGCAGTCCCCCTGGGGGGACCACTGAAGCTTTCTTT. Encoded protein: CASSPPGGTTEAFF.

Concerning this clonotype itself: A much larger clonotype is one base distant, so this may be a read error. This chain links TRBV7-9 with TRBJ2-7, with 8 bases lining up with TRBD2. Trimming cost V 8 bases and J 6 bases; bases outside gene matches: 12. Germline values: CDR1 SEHNR, CDR2 FQNEAQ (reference sequence). The CDR3 spans 14 residues. DNA of the CDR3: TGTGCCAGCTCCCTGCCGGGACTAGGGTCCGAGCAGTACGTC. Translation gives CASSLPGLGSEQYV.

A remark on this clonotype: This may be a read error: a much more frequent sequence differs by one nucleotide. This chain joins TRBV7-3 and TRBJ2-7, with D unresolved. Germline V gene data show CDR1 as SGHTA and CDR2 as FQGTGA. The CDR3 spans 17 residues. CDR3 sequence (DNA): TGTTCCAGCAGCTTAGAGTCGGCCGAGAAGAAGGACTACGAGCAGTACTTC. Its translation is CSSSLESAEKKDYEQYF.

This clonotype was detected many times. The chain joins TRBV4-1 to TRBJ2-1; 7 bases are shared with TRBD1. With V trimmed by 0 bases and J by 6 bases, 5 bases remained unmatched. This CDR3 has 15 amino acids. Germline V gene data show CDR1 as MGHRA and CDR2 as YSYEKL. The CDR3 reads CASSQEGQAINEQFF. CDR3 nucleotides: TGCGCCAGCAGCCAAGAAGGACAGGCGATCAATGAGCAGTTCTTC.

This clonotype showed up many times. J is TRBJ2-5 and V is TRBV10-3, with D possibly TRBD1 on 6 matching bases. Germline V CDR1 and CDR2: ENHRY, SYGVKD. The CDR3 contains 11 residues. V shed 8 bases and J shed 2 bases, with 6 bases lying between them. The CDR3 spells CAIGQQETQYF. CDR3 nucleotide sequence: TGTGCCATCGGACAGCAAGAGACCCAGTACTTC.

This clonotype showed up just a few times. This chain links TRBV6-4 with TRBJ2-1; tentative D call: TRBD2 (6 bases). Germline-derived CDR1 and CDR2 are MRHNA and SNTAGT. Deletions cut 4 bases from V and 0 bases from J, with 7 bases between. The CDR3 covers 14 residues. CDR3 bases: TGTGCCAGCAGTGCGACTAGCTCCTACAATGAGCAGTTCTTC. Protein product: CASSATSSYNEQFF.

This clonotype was seen many times. The chain couples TRBV2 to TRBJ2-3; D gene uncertain. This CDR3 region has 15 residues. Germline-derived CDR1 and CDR2 are SNHLY and FYNNEI. The ends were cut back, 1 base at V and 2 bases at J, with 10 bases in the middle. CDR3 residues: CASSEGVRDTDTQYF. The CDR3 coding sequence is TGTGCCAGCAGTGAAGGCGTAAGGGACACAGATACGCAGTATTTT.

Many counts were recorded for this clonotype. The chain couples TRBV6-2 or TRBV6-3 to TRBJ1-5; 11 positions agree with TRBD1. The CDR3 length is 15 residues. Germline V CDR1 and CDR2: MNHEY, SVGEGT. With V trimmed by 6 bases and J by 5 bases, 6 bases remained unmatched. This CDR3 reads CASRDGQGAHQPQHF. DNA for the CDR3: TGTGCCAGCAGGGATGGACAGGGGGCCCATCAGCCCCAGCATTTT.

There are many counts of this clonotype. The chain is built from TRBV7-7 and TRBJ2-5; the D call may be TRBD1 or TRBD2 (5 bases each). Germline V gene lookup returns CDR1 SSHAT and CDR2 FNYEAQ (reference sequence). This CDR3 has 16 amino acids. The V end lost 1 base, the J end lost 3 bases, and 15 bases lay between the germline ends. The CDR3 protein is CASSLGGSRDEETQYF. In DNA form, the CDR3 reads TGTGCCAGCAGCTTAGGTGGTTCCCGGGACGAAGAGACCCAGTACTTC.

J is TRBJ1-1 and V is TRBV27; unclear D gene. Germline lookup yields CDR1 MNHEY and CDR2 SMNVEV (reference sequence). Trimming left V 4 bases short and J 0 bases short, with 6 bases between. The CDR3 sequence is 13 residues long. The DNA of the CDR3 is TGTGCCAGCAGTTACAAGTTGAACACTGAAGCTTTCTTT. Translated, it gives CASSYKLNTEAFF.

In DNA form, the CDR3 reads TGTGCCAGCAGTTTTGAAGTGATGAGAGACACAGATACGCAGTATTTT. It codes for CASSFEVMRDTDTQYF. The chain carries TRBV12-3 or TRBV12-4 and TRBJ2-3; no definite D call. Trimming shortened V by 3 bases and J by 2 bases, and 15 bases separated the two germline ends. This CDR3 contains 16 residues.

This clonotype was found a few times. V usage is TRBV20-1 and J usage is TRBJ2-7; TRBD2 aligns across 9 bases. Germline assignment: CDR1 DFQATT and CDR2 SNEGSKA (reference sequence). The CDR3 length is 14 residues. Unmatched junction bases numbered 6, after V lost 3 bases and J lost 3 bases. The CDR3 region has the DNA TGCAGTGCTAGTCTGTCTAGCGGGAACTACGAGCAGTACTTC. Protein product: CSASLSSGNYEQYF.

The table lists this clonotype with many counts. The V gene is TRBV4-3, the J gene TRBJ2-7; 8 bases agree with TRBD2. CDR3 length: 16 amino acids. The V and J ends lost 0 bases and 3 bases, in that order; junction bases with no gene match: 7. Per germline, CDR1 LGHNA and CDR2 YSLEER. The CDR3: CASSQDALTSGYEQYF. The CDR3 DNA sequence: TGCGCCAGCAGCCAAGACGCTCTAACTAGCGGCTACGAGCAGTACTTC.

In this sample, this clonotype turned up a few times. The chain is built from TRBV20-1 and TRBJ2-4; possible D gene TRBD2, 7 bases. The CDR3 totals 13 residues. CDR1 is DFQATT, CDR2 SNEGSKA, per germline (reference sequence). V was clipped by 1 base and J by 13 bases, with 17 bases between them. The CDR3 DNA follows: TGCAGTGCTAGAGGGGGGGGCGATCGTTCCCAGTACTTC. Its translation: CSARGGGDRSQYF.

The V gene is TRBV20-1, the J gene TRBJ2-3, with D perhaps TRBD1 (6 bases). This CDR3 has 13 amino acids. Between the trimmed V and J ends, which lost 0 bases and 3 bases, there was a span of 7 bases. Germline CDR1 DFQATT, CDR2 SNEGSKA (reference sequence). Here the CDR3 DNA reads TGCAGTGCTAGAGATGGGACAACAGATACGCAGTATTTT. It codes for CSARDGTTDTQYF.

This clonotype counts as medium-sized. This chain links TRBV4-3 with TRBJ2-3; no firm D call. With 2 bases removed from V and 1 base from J, the gap between germline ends came to 10 bases. This CDR3 has 15 amino acids. Looked up from germline, CDR1 is LGHNA and CDR2 is YSLEER. DNA for the CDR3: TGCGCCAGCAGCCAAAGGAGTTTCGGCACAGATACGCAGTATTTT. Translation: CASSQRSFGTDTQYF.

Ten or more counts support this clonotype. The genes are TRBV10-1 and TRBJ2-5; D not resolved. V lost 2 bases and J lost 1, with 5 bases in between. Germline CDR1 reads WNHNN; CDR2 reads SYGVQD (reference sequence). This CDR3 is 13 amino acids long. The CDR3 bases are TGCGCCAGCAGTGAGGGTAGCCAAGAGACCCAGTACTTC. This sequence encodes CASSEGSQETQYF.

This clonotype has just a few counts. The chain joins TRBV29-1 to TRBJ1-2; maybe TRBD1 (5 bases). Germline assignment: CDR1 SQVTM and CDR2 ANQGSEA. The CDR3 has 12 residues. Trimming cost V 7 bases and J 2 bases, with 11 bases left between them. CDR3 in DNA: TGCAGCGCCGGGACGGGAAACTATGGCTACACCTTC. It is translated as CSAGTGNYGYTF.

The sample holds many counts of this clonotype. The chain recombines TRBV12-3 or TRBV12-4 with TRBJ2-5; no clear D gene. CDR3 length: 14 residues. Deletions cut 6 bases from V and 5 bases from J, with 16 bases between. DNA for the CDR3: TGTGCCAGCAGACGCACCCAGATTTTCGAGACCCAGTACTTC. Residues: CASRRTQIFETQYF.